These T cell receptor beta chains were read from a single sample in a study of cytotoxic CD8 clonotypes in ibrutinib-treated CLL. The table came from immunoSEQ multiplex PCR; TCRdb's copy has only in-frame clones and leaves some out. The sample lists about 250,000 clones; less than 75% were seen once. Material: PBMCs, obtained after 24 months of ibrutinib treatment. The receptors were gathered from a human donor with chronic lymphocytic leukemia. Both conserved end residues are part of each CDR3. The D gene is left open where the match is weak. For some rows the clone size is stated as once, few or many, or as a class when expanded; others skip it.

TRBJ1-5 - - TRBV6-6 15 CASRTTGRGQQPQHF TGTGCCAGCAGAACTACTGGGAGAGGTCAACAGCCCCAGCATTTT
TRBJ2-3 - - TRBV27 13 CASSLTRTDTQYF TGTGCCAGCAGTCTAACGCGCACAGATACGCAGTATTTT
TRBJ2-1 - - TRBV27 12 CASSASYNEQFF TGTGCCAGCAGCGCGTCCTACAATGAGCAGTTCTTC
TRBJ1-2 TRBD1 few TRBV25-1 14 CASSIQQGEGGYTF TGTGCCAGCAGTATTCAACAGGGGGAAGGGGGCTACACCTTC
TRBJ2-7 - - TRBV15 16 CATSSLGPSVSYEQYF TGTGCCACCAGCAGCCTTGGACCCTCAGTCTCCTACGAGCAGTACTTC
TRBJ2-3 TRBD2 - TRBV11-3 14 CASSLAGDADTQYF TGTGCCAGCAGCTTGGCGGGAGATGCAGATACGCAGTATTTT
TRBJ2-7 - - TRBV29-1 16 CSVRLAGTEVSYEQYF TGCAGCGTTCGCCTGGCCGGGACCGAAGTCTCCTACGAGCAGTACTTC
TRBJ2-4 TRBD1 - TRBV18 15 CASSLGTGAVNIQYF TGTGCCAGCTCACTCGGGACAGGGGCGGTGAACATTCAGTACTTC
TRBJ2-2 - once TRBV19 15 CASSIGWETLRELFF TGTGCCAGTAGTATAGGATGGGAGACACTTCGGGAGCTGTTTTTT
TRBJ2-1 - few TRBV2 11 CASSEGLARFF TGTGCCAGCAGTGAAGGGCTAGCGAGGTTCTTC
TRBJ2-7 - - TRBV4-3 14 CASSRDVNSYEQYF TGCGCCAGCAGCCGCGACGTGAACTCCTACGAGCAGTACTTC
TRBJ2-5 - - TRBV29-1 12 CSVKQAQETQYF TGCAGCGTTAAACAGGCTCAAGAGACCCAGTACTTC
TRBJ2-7 - - TRBV6-5 13 CASSYPALGEQYF TGTGCCAGCAGTTACCCGGCCCTGGGGGAGCAGTACTTC
TRBJ1-1 - - TRBV2 14 CATSFAGENTEAFF TGTGCCACTAGTTTCGCGGGGGAGAACACTGAAGCTTTCTTT
TRBJ2-7 TRBD1 - TRBV6-1 17 CASSERITGAWDYEQYF TGTGCCAGCAGTGAAAGGATAACAGGGGCATGGGACTACGAGCAGTACTTC
TRBJ1-2 - - TRBV6-5 14 CASSYSSQFYGYTF TGTGCCAGCAGTTACTCTTCCCAGTTCTATGGCTACACCTTC
TRBJ1-2 - few TRBV23-1 14 CASSQWSGGCGYTF TGCGCCAGCAGTCAATGGTCAGGCGGCTGTGGCTACACCTTC
TRBJ1-5 - - TRBV28 15 CASSPPSGTLQPQHF TGTGCCAGCAGCCCACCCTCCGGCACCCTTCAGCCCCAGCATTTT
TRBJ2-7 TRBD2 once TRBV7-2 16 CASSDRTSGRPYEQYF TGTGCCAGCAGCGACCGGACTAGCGGGAGGCCCTACGAGCAGTACTTC
TRBJ2-6 - few TRBV7-9 14 CASTSSSGANVLTF TGTGCCAGCACCAGTTCGTCTGGGGCCAACGTCCTGACTTTC
TRBJ2-3 - - TRBV29-1 11 CSVEITDTQYF TGCAGCGTTGAAATCACAGATACGCAGTATTTT
TRBJ2-1 - - TRBV5-1 15 CASSQDPVSYNEQFF TGCGCCAGCAGCCAAGACCCGGTCTCCTACAATGAGCAGTTCTTC
TRBJ2-7 - - TRBV28 10 CASSVAEQYF TGTGCCAGCAGCGTTGCCGAGCAGTACTTC
TRBJ1-1 - few TRBV11-1 15 CASSLTYDLNTEAFF TGTGCCAGCAGCCTTACTTACGACTTGAACACTGAAGCTTTCTTT
TRBJ2-1 - - TRBV4-3 14 CASSQSGEGNEQFF TGCGCCAGCAGCCAGTCGGGAGAAGGAAATGAGCAGTTCTTC
TRBJ1-5 - - TRBV6-5 13 CASRKGLSEPQHF TGTGCCAGTAGGAAGGGTCTCAGTGAGCCCCAGCATTTT
TRBJ2-4 - - TRBV29-1 14 CSVRLAHGKNIQYF TGCAGCGTTCGATTAGCTCATGGAAAAAACATTCAGTACTTC
TRBJ1-1 - - TRBV6-5 13 CASSSQMNTEAFF TGTGCCAGCAGTTCCCAGATGAACACTGAAGCTTTCTTT
TRBJ2-5 - - TRBV27 16 CASSPPFGLGKETQYF TGTGCCAGCAGTCCCCCGTTCGGACTGGGAAAAGAGACCCAGTACTTC
TRBJ1-3 TRBD1 - TRBV28 17 CASSPQNPGGPGNTIYF TGTGCCAGCAGTCCTCAAAACCCAGGGGGCCCTGGAAACACCATATATTTT
TRBJ2-7 TRBD2 - TRBV4-1 22 CASSQDPPLAGGLRPSTYEQYF TGCGCCAGCAGCCAAGACCCCCCTCTGGCGGGAGGCCTCAGACCTTCCACCTACGAGCAGTACTTC
TRBJ2-1 - once TRBV2 16 CASSELEGFTYNEQFF TGTGCCAGCAGTGAATTAGAAGGCTTTACCTACAATGAGCAGTTCTTC
TRBJ2-2 - - TRBV27 13 CASKESYTGELFF TGTGCCAGCAAGGAGTCATACACCGGGGAGCTGTTTTTT
TRBJ2-3 TRBD2 - TRBV9 15 CASRMGLDWSDTQYF TGTGCCAGCAGGATGGGACTAGATTGGTCAGATACGCAGTATTTT
TRBJ2-7 - - TRBV21-1 15 CASSPRPSGGLEQYF TGTGCCAGCAGCCCCAGGCCTAGCGGGGGGCTCGAGCAGTACTTC
TRBJ2-7 - - TRBV27 15 CASSLLSLGTYEQYF TGTGCCAGCAGTTTATTGTCTCTGGGGACCTACGAGCAGTACTTC
TRBJ2-6 - - TRBV29-1 12 CSVVTWANVLTF TGCAGCGTTGTCACCTGGGCCAACGTCCTGACTTTC
TRBJ1-5 - - TRBV28 18 CASRRAGTASYSNQPQHF TGTGCCAGCAGGCGAGCCGGGACGGCCAGTTATAGCAATCAGCCCCAGCATTTT
TRBJ2-1 - - TRBV29-1 12 CSVKNPPNEQFF TGCAGCGTTAAGAATCCCCCCAATGAGCAGTTCTTC
TRBJ1-5 - - TRBV15 14 CATSRGGGGQPQHF TGTGCCACCAGCAGAGGGGGGGGCGGACAGCCCCAGCATTTT
TRBJ2-7 TRBD2 - TRBV19 15 CASTPGSQGGYEQYF TGTGCCAGTACCCCAGGGAGCCAGGGAGGGTACGAGCAGTACTTC
TRBJ1-1 TRBD1 - TRBV5-8 14 CASSLETGITEAFF TGTGCCAGCAGCTTGGAGACAGGGATCACTGAAGCTTTCTTT
TRBJ1-2 - - TRBV4-2 13 CASSQGGVDGYTF TGTGCCAGCAGCCAAGGGGGGGTAGATGGCTACACCTTC
TRBJ1-5 - - TRBV6-5 15 CASSYGAGADQPQHF TGTGCCAGCAGTTACGGGGCGGGGGCCGATCAGCCCCAGCATTTT
TRBJ2-1 TRBD2 - TRBV29-1 15 CSAERTSGPYNEQFF TGCAGCGCCGAGAGGACTAGCGGACCCTACAATGAGCAGTTCTTC
TRBJ2-2 - - TRBV29-1 14 CSARRVLDGGELFF TGCAGCGCCAGACGGGTTCTGGACGGCGGGGAGCTGTTTTTT
TRBJ2-7 TRBD1 - TRBV18 15 CASSGTGQVKNEQYF TGTGCCAGCTCAGGTACGGGACAGGTTAAGAACGAGCAGTACTTC
TRBJ2-7 - - TRBV28 13 CASTGGSLDEQYF TGTGCCAGCACAGGGGGGTCTTTGGACGAGCAGTACTTC
TRBJ2-3 TRBD2 - TRBV7-3 16 CASSLILAGGQDTQYF TGTGCCAGCAGCTTAATACTAGCGGGAGGGCAAGATACGCAGTATTTT